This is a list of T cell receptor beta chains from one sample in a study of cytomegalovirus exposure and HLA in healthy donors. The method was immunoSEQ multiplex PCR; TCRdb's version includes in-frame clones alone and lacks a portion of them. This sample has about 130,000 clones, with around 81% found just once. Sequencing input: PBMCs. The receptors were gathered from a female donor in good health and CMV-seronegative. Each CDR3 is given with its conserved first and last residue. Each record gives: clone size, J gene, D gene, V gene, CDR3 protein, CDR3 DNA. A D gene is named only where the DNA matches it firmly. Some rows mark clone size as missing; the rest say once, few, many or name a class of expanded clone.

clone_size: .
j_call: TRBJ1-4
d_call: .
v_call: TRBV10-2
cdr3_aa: CASREAGEKLFF
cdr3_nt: TGCGCCAGCAGAGAAGCAGGGGAAAAACTGTTTTTT

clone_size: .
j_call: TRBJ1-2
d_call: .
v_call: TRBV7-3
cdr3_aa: CASSSGEGYGYTF
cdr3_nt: TGTGCCAGCAGCTCTGGGGAGGGGTATGGCTACACCTTC

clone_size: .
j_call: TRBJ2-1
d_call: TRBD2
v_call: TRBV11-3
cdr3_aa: CASSRDSGLSYNEQFF
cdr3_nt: TGTGCCAGCAGCCGAGATAGCGGGCTTTCCTACAATGAGCAGTTCTTC

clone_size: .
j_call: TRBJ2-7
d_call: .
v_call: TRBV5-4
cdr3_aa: CASSLAGLGRGSWDEQYF
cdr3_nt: TGTGCCAGCAGCTTGGCGGGTTTAGGACGGGGGAGTTGGGACGAGCAGTACTTC

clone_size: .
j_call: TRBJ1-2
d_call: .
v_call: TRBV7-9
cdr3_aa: CASSSELVMGGYTF
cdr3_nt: TGTGCCAGCAGCTCCGAACTGGTGATGGGCGGCTACACCTTC

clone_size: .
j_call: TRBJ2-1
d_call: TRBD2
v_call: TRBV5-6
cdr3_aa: CASSLGAGTYNEQFF
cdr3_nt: TGTGCCAGCAGCTTGGGAGCGGGGACTTACAATGAGCAGTTCTTC

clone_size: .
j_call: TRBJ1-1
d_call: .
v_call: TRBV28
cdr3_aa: CASSPAIGGRETEAFF
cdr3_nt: TGTGCCAGCAGTCCTGCAATCGGGGGGAGAGAGACTGAAGCTTTCTTT

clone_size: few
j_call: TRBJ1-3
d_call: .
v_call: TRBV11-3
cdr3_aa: CASSSTTAGNTIYF
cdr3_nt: TGTGCCAGCAGCTCTACGACAGCCGGAAACACCATATATTTT

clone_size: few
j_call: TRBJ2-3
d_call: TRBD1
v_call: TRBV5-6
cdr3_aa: CASSYQGGTDTQYF
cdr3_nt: TGTGCCAGCAGTTACCAGGGGGGCACAGATACGCAGTATTTT

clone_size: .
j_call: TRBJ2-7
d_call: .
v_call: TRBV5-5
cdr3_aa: CASSYGVDSSYEQYF
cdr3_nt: TGTGCCAGCAGTTACGGCGTGGACAGCTCCTACGAGCAGTACTTC

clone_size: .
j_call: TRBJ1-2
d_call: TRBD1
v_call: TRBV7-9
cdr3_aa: CASSARQGSVVYGYTF
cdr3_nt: TGTGCCAGCAGCGCCAGACAGGGGAGTGTAGTCTATGGCTACACCTTC

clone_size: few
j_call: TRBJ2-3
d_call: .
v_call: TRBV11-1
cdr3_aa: CASSYPRHTLGTDTQYF
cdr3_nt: TGTGCCAGCAGCTACCCCAGGCACACGCTGGGTACAGATACGCAGTATTTT

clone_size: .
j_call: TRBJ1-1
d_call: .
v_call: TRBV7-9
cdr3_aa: CSSSLEGRGGAFF
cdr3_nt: TGTTCCAGCAGCCTCGAGGGGCGCGGGGGGGCTTTCTTT

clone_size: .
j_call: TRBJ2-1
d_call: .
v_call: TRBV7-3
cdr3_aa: CASSLSVTTGEQFF
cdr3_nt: TGTGCCAGCAGCTTATCGGTTACTACAGGTGAGCAGTTCTTC

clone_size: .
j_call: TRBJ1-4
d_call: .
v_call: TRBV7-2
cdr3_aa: CASSLSSMVNEKLFF
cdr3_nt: TGTGCCAGCAGCTTATCTTCTATGGTTAATGAAAAACTGTTTTTT

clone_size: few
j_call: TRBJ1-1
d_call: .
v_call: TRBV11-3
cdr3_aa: CASSLVVALEAFF
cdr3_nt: TGTGCCAGCAGCTTAGTAGTTGCCCTTGAGGCTTTCTTT

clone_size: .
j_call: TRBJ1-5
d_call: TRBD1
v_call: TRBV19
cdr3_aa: CASSYRTGSKQPQHF
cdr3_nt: TGTGCCAGTAGTTACCGGACAGGGAGCAAACAGCCCCAGCATTTT